Each of the 15 T cell receptor beta chains below was sequenced from the same sample in a study of T cells after yellow fever vaccination. TCRdb analysed the 5' RACE reads with MiXCR anew, one entry per CDR3 protein. The sample has a few hundred thousand distinct CDR3 sequences, roughly 7% seen once. Sequencing used PBMCs, obtained roughly 47 days after the first yellow fever vaccination. Every receptor here comes from a man in his late teens or twenties who received the YFV17D yellow fever vaccine.

J is TRBJ1-1 and V is TRBV10-2; D unresolved. V gave up 6 bases and J gave up 1 base, with 9 bases separating them. CDR3 length: 13 residues. Germline V gene lookup returns CDR1 WSHSY and CDR2 SAAADI. The CDR3 nucleotides are TGCGCCAGCAGCCCAATGAAGAACACTGAAGCTTTCTTT. It encodes CASSPMKNTEAFF.

The chain uses TRBV20-1 and TRBJ2-5; possibly TRBD2 for D (5 bases). The CDR3 runs 16 residues. The V end lost 1 base, the J end lost 4 bases, and 19 bases lay between the germline ends. The germline gives CDR1 DFQATT, CDR2 SNEGSKA (reference sequence). CDR3 DNA sequence: TGCAGTGCTAGAGGGACCTCAGGACTCCCCGGAGAGACCCAGTACTTC. It codes for CSARGTSGLPGETQYF.

The chain carries TRBV20-1 and TRBJ1-5; the D gene is possibly TRBD1 (5 bases). CDR1 is DFQATT, CDR2 SNEGSKA, per germline (reference sequence). This CDR3 comprises 15 residues. V dropped 0 bases and J dropped 0 bases, with 9 bases sitting between them. As DNA, the CDR3 is TGCAGTGCTAGAGAGTCGGGGCTTAGCAATCAGCCCCAGCATTTT. Translation gives CSARESGLSNQPQHF.

At least ten counts were recorded for this clonotype. The rearrangement links TRBV6-5 to TRBJ2-2; the D is unclear. This CDR3 region has 15 residues. The germline V and J ends were trimmed by 4 bases and 2 bases, with 11 bases remaining between them. The germline V gene has CDR1 MNHEY and CDR2 SVGAGI. The CDR3 sequence: CASSFRTANTGELFF. The CDR3 DNA reads as TGTGCCAGCAGTTTTCGGACCGCTAACACCGGGGAGCTGTTTTTT.

The genes are TRBV7-6 and TRBJ2-1; the match to TRBD2 covers 9 bases. V lost 0 bases and J lost 6; bases outside the gene matches: 6. Germline V lookup: CDR1 SGHVS, CDR2 FNYEAQ. There are 16 residues in the CDR3. The CDR3 is CASSLARGGASNEQFF. DNA for the CDR3: TGTGCCAGCAGCTTAGCGCGCGGGGGGGCCTCCAATGAGCAGTTCTTC.

This clonotype has ten or more counts. The CDR3 DNA is TGTGCCACCAGCAGTTTAGGGGGGGAGACCCAGTACTTC. This sequence encodes CATSSLGGETQYF. V usage is TRBV15 and J usage is TRBJ2-5; D may correspond to TRBD1 or TRBD2 (6 bases each). Germline V gives CDR1 LNHNV, CDR2 YYDKDF (reference sequence). CDR3 length: 13 residues. Trimming shortened V by 3 bases and J by 5 bases, and 10 bases separated the two germline ends.

This clonotype has a handful of counts. J is TRBJ1-1 and V is TRBV3-1; the D is unclear. Germline V CDR1 and CDR2: LGHDT, YNNKEL (reference sequence). The CDR3 contains 15 residues. V was shortened by 6 bases and J by 1 base, with 15 bases between the two germline ends. In DNA, the CDR3 is TGTGCCAGCAGTCCGCCGCACACCTCGAACACTGAAGCTTTCTTT. This sequence encodes CASSPPHTSNTEAFF.

The V call is TRBV5-6, the J call TRBJ2-6, with D unresolved. This CDR3 contains 17 residues. The V gene lost 4 bases and the J gene lost 0 bases, with 14 bases spanning the gap. Germline CDR1 and CDR2: SGHDT and YYEEEE. In DNA, the CDR3 is TGTGCCAGCAGCCCCGGGCTCCTTACCTCTGGGGCCAACGTCCTGACTTTC. Protein: CASSPGLLTSGANVLTF.

This clonotype has a count of ten or more. The V call is TRBV4-2, the J call TRBJ2-7; 8 nucleotides match TRBD2. CDR3 length: 19 amino acids. Germline CDR1 is LGHNA and CDR2 is YNFKEQ. V dropped 0 bases and J dropped 3; count of bases not matched to a gene: 16. The CDR3 DNA reads TGTGCCAGCAGCCAAGATCTCTGGCTGGGCGGGGGGCCGGACTACGAGCAGTACTTC. Encoded protein: CASSQDLWLGGGPDYEQYF.

This chain links TRBV7-2 with TRBJ2-7, with unresolved D. Deletions cut 2 bases from V and 0 bases from J, with 8 bases between. Germline lookup yields CDR1 SGHTA and CDR2 FQGNSA. The length of the CDR3 is 14 residues. The CDR3 DNA follows: TGTGCCAGCAGCTTAAGGCATTACTCCTACGAGCAGTACTTC. This translates into CASSLRHYSYEQYF.

This clonotype was seen more than once but under ten times. The chain combines TRBV7-9 with TRBJ1-1; no reliable D call. Trimming shortened V by 5 bases and J by 2 bases, and 9 bases separated the two germline ends. The length of the CDR3 is 13 residues. Germline CDR1 is SEHNR and CDR2 is FQNEAQ (reference sequence). The CDR3 DNA is TGTGCCAGCAGCCAGGATTCTAACACTGAAGCTTTCTTT. Translation: CASSQDSNTEAFF.

This sequence joins TRBV7-8 and TRBJ2-1; no definite D call. V was clipped by 10 bases and J by 5 bases, with 12 bases between them. The CDR3 sequence is 12 residues long. The germline CDR1 and CDR2 sequences are SGHVS and FQNEAQ. CDR3: CATQPWDNEQFF. Written as DNA, the CDR3 is TGTGCCACCCAGCCCTGGGACAATGAGCAGTTCTTC.

This clonotype has only a few counts. This chain links TRBV7-9 with TRBJ2-5; 8 bases are shared with TRBD2. The V segment lost 3 bases and the J segment 4 bases; nucleotides outside the gene matches: 4. The length of the CDR3 is 14 residues. Germline V gene sequence: CDR1 SEHNR, CDR2 FQNEAQ (reference sequence). The CDR3 DNA reads as TGTGCCAGCAGCTTCGGACTAGCTTTAGAGACCCAGTACTTC. Translation: CASSFGLALETQYF. Full variable domain (missing parts from reference TRBV7-9 and TRBJ2-5): DTGVSQNPRHKITKRGQNVTFRCDPISEHNRLYWYRQTLGQGPEFLTYFQNEAQLEKSRLLSDRFSAERPKGSFSTLEIQRTEQGDSAMYLCASSFGLALETQYFGPGTRLLVL.

This chain uses TRBV20-1 with TRBJ1-6; no clear D gene. The ends were cut back, 3 bases at V and 0 bases at J, with 15 bases in the middle. The germline V gene encodes CDR1 DFQATT and CDR2 SNEGSKA (reference sequence). This CDR3 spans 17 amino acids. CDR3 protein: CSASLLSESSYNSPLHF. As DNA, the CDR3 is TGCAGTGCTAGTCTGCTTTCAGAAAGCTCCTATAATTCACCCCTCCACTTT.

This clonotype showed up many times. CDR3 region: CASSSASFGGNEQFF. The DNA of the CDR3 is TGTGCCAGCAGCTCCGCCTCCTTCGGGGGCAATGAGCAGTTCTTC. This chain connects TRBV7-2 to TRBJ2-1; maybe TRBD2 (6 bases). This CDR3 spans 15 amino acids. Germline loops: CDR1 SGHTA, CDR2 FQGNSA. With 4 bases removed from V and 6 bases from J, the gap between germline ends came to 16 bases. The full variable domain, with the rest looked up from reference TRBV7-2 and TRBJ2-1, is GAGVSQSPSNKVTEKGKDVELRCDPISGHTALYWYRQSLGQGLEFLIYFQGNSAPDKSGLPSDRFSAERTGGSVSTLTIQRTQQEDSAVYLCASSSASFGGNEQFFGPGTRLTVL.